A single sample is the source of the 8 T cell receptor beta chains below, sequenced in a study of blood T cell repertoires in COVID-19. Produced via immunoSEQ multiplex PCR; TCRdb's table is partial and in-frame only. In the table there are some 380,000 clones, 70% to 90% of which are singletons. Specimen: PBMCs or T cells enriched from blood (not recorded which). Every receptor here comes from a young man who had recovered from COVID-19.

The CDR3 spells CAISETLQGDGNQPQHF. CDR3 bases: TGTGCCATCAGTGAGACCCTACAGGGTGATGGCAATCAGCCCCAGCATTTT. The gene calls are TRBV10-3 and TRBJ1-5; D may be TRBD1 (6 bases). V lost 2 bases to trimming and J lost 2 bases, with 16 bases between them. This CDR3 is built from 17 residues. CDR1 ENHRY and CDR2 SYGVKD come from the germline V gene.

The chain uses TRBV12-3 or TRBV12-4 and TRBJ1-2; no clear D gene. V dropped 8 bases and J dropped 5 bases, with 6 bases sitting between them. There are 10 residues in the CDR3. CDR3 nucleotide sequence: TGTGCCAGCTTCCTATATGGCTACACCTTC. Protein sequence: CASFLYGYTF.

The CDR3 sequence is CASSERATGIYGYTF. The CDR3 coding sequence is TGTGCCAGCAGTGAGAGGGCAACAGGGATCTATGGCTACACCTTC. This chain uses TRBV6-1 with TRBJ1-2; D is perhaps TRBD1 (6 bases). Germline CDR1 MNHNS, CDR2 SASEGT. CDR3 length equals 15 residues. V lost 3 bases to trimming and J lost 4 bases, with 15 bases between them.

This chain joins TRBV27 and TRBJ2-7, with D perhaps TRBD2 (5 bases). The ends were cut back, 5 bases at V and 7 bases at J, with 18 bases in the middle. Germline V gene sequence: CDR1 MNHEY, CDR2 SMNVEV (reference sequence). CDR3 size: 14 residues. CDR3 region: CASSPFSGPFEQYF. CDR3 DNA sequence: TGTGCCAGCAGTCCATTCAGCGGTCCCTTTGAGCAGTACTTC.

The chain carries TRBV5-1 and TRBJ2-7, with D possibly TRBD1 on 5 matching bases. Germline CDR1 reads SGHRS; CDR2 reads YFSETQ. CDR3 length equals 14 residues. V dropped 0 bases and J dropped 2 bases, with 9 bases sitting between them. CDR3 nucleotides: TGCGCCAGCAGCTTGGGACAGCCAGCCTACGAGCAGTACTTC. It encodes CASSLGQPAYEQYF.

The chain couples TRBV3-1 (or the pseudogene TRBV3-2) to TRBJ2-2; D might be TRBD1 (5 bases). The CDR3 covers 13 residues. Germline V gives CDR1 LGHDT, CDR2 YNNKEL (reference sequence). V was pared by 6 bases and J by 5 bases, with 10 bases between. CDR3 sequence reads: CASRPQGTGELFF. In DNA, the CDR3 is TGTGCCAGCAGACCCCAGGGAACCGGGGAGCTGTTTTTT.

CDR3 residues: CASSPGRESTDTQYF. CDR3 bases: TGTGCCAGCAGCCCGGGACGGGAGAGCACAGATACGCAGTATTTT. The chain recombines TRBV25-1 with TRBJ2-3; possible D gene TRBD2, 6 bases. V gave up 6 bases and J gave up 0 bases, with 13 bases separating them. This CDR3 contains 15 residues. Germline CDR1 and CDR2: MGHDK and SYGVNS. The whole variable domain, filled in from reference TRBV25-1 and TRBJ2-3, reads EADIYQTPRYLVIGTGKKITLECSQTMGHDKMYWYQQDPGMELHLIHYSYGVNSTEKGDLSSESTVSRIRTEHFPLTLESARPSHTSQYLCASSPGRESTDTQYFGPGTRLTVL.

The CDR3 region has the DNA TGTGCCAGCAGCTTAGACGGGACAAATAATGAAAAACTGTTTTTT. This encodes CASSLDGTNNEKLFF. The chain joins TRBV7-9 to TRBJ1-4; tentative D call: TRBD1 (6 bases). Trimming removed 1 base from V and 4 bases from J, with 10 bases in between. The CDR3 is 15 amino acids. Germline CDR1 is SEHNR and CDR2 is FQNEAQ (reference sequence).